This T cell receptor beta chain came from a study of blood T cell repertoires in COVID-19. Turning to the study itself: The origin of the acute and convalescent COVID-19 samples was the United States, Italy and Spain. T cells, B-cell-depleted T cells, or PBMCs supplied cDNA or gDNA.

Original analysis: Estimates of nucleated cell counts were drawn from the amplification of reference gene primers. Assay used: immunoSEQ multiplex PCR; TCRdb lists only in-frame clones, some missing. V, J and clone size were drawn from that table, and D and trimming were deduced from the DNA. The profile shows about 90,000 clones, over 80% of them singletons. Sample: peripheral blood. This clonotype was obtained from a woman over 75 with active or convalescent COVID-19.

CDR3 amino acids: CASSMGRDQPQHF. CDR3 DNA sequence: TGTGCCAGTAGTATGGGGAGGGATCAGCCCCAGCATTTT. The chain recombines TRBV19 with TRBJ1-5, with D unresolved. Germline lookup yields CDR1 LNHDA and CDR2 SQIVND (reference sequence). V dropped 3 bases and J dropped 5 bases, with 8 bases sitting between them. The CDR3 has 13 amino acids.